A selection of T cell receptor beta chains follows, all from one sample in a study of post-analysis software for immune sequencing data. TCRdb re-derived calls from the PCR reads in MiXCR, one entry per CDR3 protein. The sample consists of about 820,000 distinct CDR3 sequences, under 70% of them appearing once. Source material: blood. Receptors were obtained from a girl aged 5 to 17 with multiple sclerosis. The CDR3 runs from the conserved cysteine through the conserved F or W. The order of the fields is clone size, J gene, V gene, D gene, CDR3 length, CDR3 protein, CDR3 DNA. The D gene is left open where the match is weak. For some rows the clone size is stated as once, few or many, or as a class when expanded; others skip it.

size: NA; J: TRBJ2-1; V: TRBV10-3; D: NA; length: 12; CDR3: CAISSGGDEQFF; DNA: TGTGCCATCAGTTCAGGGGGGGATGAGCAGTTCTTC
size: NA; J: TRBJ1-5; V: TRBV12-3/TRBV12-4; D: TRBD1; length: 14; CDR3: CASTTGQGYQPQHF; DNA: TGTGCCAGCACTACTGGACAGGGGTATCAGCCCCAGCATTTT
size: NA; J: TRBJ2-5; V: TRBV7-9; D: TRBD1; length: 15; CDR3: CASSLAWDRQETQYF; DNA: TGTGCCAGCAGCTTAGCCTGGGACAGGCAAGAGACCCAGTACTTC
size: NA; J: TRBJ2-5; V: TRBV5-1; D: TRBD1; length: 15; CDR3: CASRAAGGREETQYF; DNA: TGCGCCAGCAGGGCCGCAGGGGGCAGGGAAGAGACCCAGTACTTC
size: few; J: TRBJ1-6; V: TRBV6-2/TRBV6-3; D: NA; length: 15; CDR3: CASQSTGTIYSPLHF; DNA: TGTGCCAGCCAATCAACCGGGACAATCTATTCACCCCTCCACTTT
size: few; J: TRBJ2-7; V: TRBV4-1; D: NA; length: 15; CDR3: CASSQTTAISYEQYF; DNA: TGCGCCAGCAGCCAAACTACGGCTATCTCCTACGAGCAGTACTTC
size: NA; J: TRBJ2-7; V: TRBV3-1; D: NA; length: 13; CDR3: CASSLRPWDEQYF; DNA: TGTGCCAGCAGCCTCCGACCGTGGGACGAGCAGTACTTC
size: few; J: TRBJ2-2; V: TRBV7-9; D: NA; length: 16; CDR3: CASSLAGTANTGELFF; DNA: TGTGCCAGCAGCTTAGCAGGGACGGCGAACACCGGGGAGCTGTTTTTT
size: few; J: TRBJ2-7; V: TRBV28; D: TRBD2; length: 16; CDR3: CASSPPSPGTSGEQYF; DNA: TGTGCCAGCAGTCCACCGTCACCGGGGACTAGCGGAGAGCAGTACTTC
size: NA; J: TRBJ2-5; V: TRBV5-1; D: TRBD2; length: 18; CDR3: CASSWRAGSGGEKETQYF; DNA: TGCGCCAGCAGCTGGAGGGCGGGTAGCGGGGGCGAAAAGGAGACCCAGTACTTC